These 2 T cell receptor beta chains were all obtained from the same sample, sequenced in a study of cytomegalovirus exposure and HLA in healthy donors. The PCR employed 60 Vbeta primers together with 13 Jbeta primers. Produced via immunoSEQ multiplex PCR; TCRdb's table is partial and in-frame only. The table lists about 150,000 clones, around 74% of them singletons. The source material was PBMCs. The source of these receptors is a man between 18 and 29 years old in good health and CMV-seronegative.

CDR3 loop: CASSLTTGELFF. DNA for the CDR3: TGTGCCAGCAGTCTTACTACCGGGGAGCTGTTTTTT. V is TRBV11-2 and J is TRBJ2-2; D unclear. The CDR3 runs 12 residues. Trimming stripped 6 bases from V and 5 bases from J, with 7 bases between. Germline V gene lookup returns CDR1 SGHAT and CDR2 FQNNGV.

This clone was counted once. This sequence joins TRBV30 and TRBJ2-5, with D perhaps matching TRBD2 (6 bases). The length of the CDR3 is 13 residues. V lost 4 bases, J lost 5 bases, and 14 bases lay in between. The germline gives CDR1 GTSNPN, CDR2 SVGIG (reference sequence). CDR3 sequence: CAWTLGGRETQYF. The CDR3 DNA sequence: TGTGCCTGGACTTTGGGGGGTCGGGAGACCCAGTACTTC.